This T cell receptor beta chain stems from a study of blood T cell repertoires in COVID-19 (dated by TCRdb to the early 2020s). For the study in its entirety: Samples from collaborators originated in the United States, Italy and Spain and spanned both the acute and convalescent phases of COVID-19. The dataset comprised deeply sampled blood TCRbeta repertoires from subjects exposed to, actively infected with, or recovered from COVID-19. The samples were drawn from the first 160 participants of the ongoing ImmuneRACE study and from under 1,500 subjects provided by 6 global collaborators. The repertoires were made available in a free public database intended to serve as a resource for research on the immune response to SARS-CoV-2. The material from the prospective study consisted of cDNA or gDNA derived from T cells, B-cell-depleted T cells, or PBMCs. Nearly every sample came with metadata listing a de-identified subject ID, COVID-19 status, age in years and sex. Where available, HLA class I and class II types were taken from metadata supplied by the sample provider and were not determined by assay-based typing. General findings and caveats noted by the study authors: The amount of clinical and demographic metadata varied by source and participant and was provided uncurated.

The CDR3 runs 13 residues from the cysteine to the phenylalanine. The sequence is cut down to CDR3 DNA, 39 bases in frame from base 1. V loses 3 bases at its end and J loses 8 bases; junction bases beyond the gene matches: 4. In the prospective study, participants were about 18 to 100 years old, resided in fewer than 25 geographic areas of the United States, and were enrolled through a virtual design. To assign participants to cohorts, the prospective study relied on clinical history that participants themselves reported in a screening survey and a study questionnaire. Mobile phlebotomists in the prospective study collected whole blood, serum and a nasopharyngeal or oropharyngeal swab from every participant. Prospective study participants could optionally give additional blood draws and questionnaires over a roughly two-month period. Before DNA extraction, blood samples from the prospective study were shipped at room temperature or frozen.

TCRbeta CDR3 regions were amplified from genomic DNA using the immunoSEQ Assay, a bias-controlled multiplex PCR. The authors processed their data as follows. The number of nucleated cells in each sample was estimated by amplification of reference gene primers within the assay. To quantify the absolute abundance of each unique TCRbeta CDR3 rearrangement, sequence reads were collapsed and filtered. Productive Simpson clonality was computed per sample as the square root of Simpson's diversity index over productive rearrangements. Held by TCRdb, this immuneACCESS table contains in-frame sequences only and omits some clones. Under half of the omission traces to an unresolved V gene where checked; the cause of the rest is unknown. V and J calls and clone size follow that table, whereas D and trimming were derived from the DNA. In all, the sample holds 300,000 to 400,000 clones, and approximately 87% of those were seen once. Together, the top ten hold around 0.97% of the sample.

In the case of this clone: It lacks a known antigen. It has no much larger one-base neighbor in the sample; base qualities were not kept.

Input material: PBMCs or T cells enriched from blood (not recorded which). The sequence was obtained from a woman in her twenties or thirties with acute COVID-19. The chain uses TRBV12-3 or TRBV12-4 and TRBJ1-2; the central 9 bases match TRBD1. Here the CDR3 is given as CASSLDRGDGYTF. The DNA sequence is as follows: TGTGCCAGCAGTTTGGACAGGGGAGACGGCTACACCTTC.